This TCR beta chain was sequenced for a study of blood T cell repertoires in COVID-19. On the study more broadly: Sites across the United States, Italy and Spain contributed samples from acute and convalescent COVID-19. Sample material is recorded as cDNA or gDNA derived from T cells, B-cell-depleted T cells, or PBMCs.

From germline, CDR1 is SGHRS and CDR2 YFSETQ. This CDR3 has 14 residues. Trimming removed 4 bases at V and 1 base at J, with 11 bases between. The authors' processing: It was from reference gene primer amplification that nucleated cell counts were estimated. Sequencing used immunoSEQ multiplex PCR; TCRdb keeps in-frame clones, though not all of them. V and J calls and clone size are copied from that table; D and trimming were computed from the DNA. In the table there are about 190,000 clones, approximately 86% of which are singletons. The rearrangement uses TRBV5-1 and TRBJ2-5; possibly TRBD1 for D (6 bases). This clonotype originated in a man in his forties or fifties with active or convalescent COVID-19. The source material was peripheral blood. The CDR3 reads CASSLQGSQETQYF. The DNA of the CDR3 is TGCGCCAGCAGCCTACAGGGTTCCCAAGAGACCCAGTACTTC.